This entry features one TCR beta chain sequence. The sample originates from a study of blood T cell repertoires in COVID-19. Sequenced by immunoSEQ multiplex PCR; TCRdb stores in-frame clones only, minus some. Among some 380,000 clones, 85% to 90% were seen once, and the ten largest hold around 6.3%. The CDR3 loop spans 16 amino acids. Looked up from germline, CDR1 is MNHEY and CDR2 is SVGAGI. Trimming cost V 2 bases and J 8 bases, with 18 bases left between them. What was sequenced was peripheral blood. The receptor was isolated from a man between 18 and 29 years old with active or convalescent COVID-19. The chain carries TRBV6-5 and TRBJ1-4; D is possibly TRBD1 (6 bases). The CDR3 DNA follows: TGTGCCAGCAGTTACGGGGGGGGGCAATATCGAGAAAAACTGTTTTTT. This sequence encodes CASSYGGGQYREKLFF.